Listed here are 8 T cell receptor beta chains from one sample, sequenced in a study of T cell responses to AZD1222 COVID-19 vaccine (dated by TCRdb to about 2021). The library was built by means of the immunoSEQ multiplex PCR assay. Drawn from immuneACCESS, this table holds only the in-frame rearrangements with V and J called that TCRdb kept. Clones are partly lost; checked studies trace under half to an unresolved V gene and leave the rest unexplained. Recorded for this sample are about 130,000 clones; 92% of them occurred a single time. The top ten hold less than 2% of the sample. The time point label on this specimen signifies: baseline before first vaccination. Specimen: peripheral blood, collected on day 0 of AZD1222 vaccination. Receptors were obtained from an adult in good health.

The chain is built from TRBV9 and TRBJ2-2; D is ambiguous. Germline V gives CDR1 SGDLS, CDR2 YYNGEE. Trimming cost V 0 bases and J 4 bases, with 7 bases left between them. There are 14 residues in the CDR3. In DNA form, the CDR3 reads TGTGCCAGCAGCGTAGTCAGTCTCACCGGGGAGCTGTTTTTT. Translation gives CASSVVSLTGELFF.

This chain uses TRBV6-1 with TRBJ1-1; no clear D gene. Trimming took 0 bases from V and 11 from J, leaving 22 bases between them. CDR3 length: 16 amino acids. Germline V gene data show CDR1 as MNHNS and CDR2 as SASEGT. The CDR3 loop reads CASSEARRLGRFSAFF. The CDR3 DNA reads TGTGCCAGCAGTGAAGCGCGGCGCTTAGGAAGGTTCTCGGCTTTCTTT.

V is TRBV9 and J is TRBJ1-4; D ambiguous. CDR3 length: 15 amino acids. Germline V CDR1 and CDR2: SGDLS, YYNGEE. V lost 2 bases, J lost 0 bases, and 8 bases lay in between. The CDR3 here is CASSVTSATNEKLFF. The CDR3 nucleotides are TGTGCCAGCAGCGTTACGAGTGCAACTAATGAAAAACTGTTTTTT.

This clone was seen once. Other DNA sequences in the sample encode the same CDR3. The V gene is TRBV7-2, the J gene TRBJ1-4; no definite D call. Trimming cost V 2 bases and J 7 bases, with 5 bases left between them. This CDR3 is built from 12 residues. CDR1 and CDR2 from the germline V gene are SGHTA and FQGNSA. The CDR3 reads CASSLLAEKLFF. In DNA form, the CDR3 reads TGTGCCAGCAGCTTACTGGCTGAAAAACTGTTTTTT.

The chain carries TRBV10-3 and TRBJ1-2; a weak D match, TRBD1 (5 bases). V was pared by 2 bases and J by 1 base, with 8 bases between. CDR1 is ENHRY and CDR2 is SYGVKD in the germline V gene. The CDR3 contains 14 residues. The chain's CDR3 is CAISERQGNYGYTF. As DNA, the CDR3 is TGTGCCATCAGTGAGCGGCAGGGTAACTATGGCTACACCTTC.

This clone was recorded only once. The V gene is TRBV29-1, the J gene TRBJ2-3, with 7 bases aligning to TRBD1. With V trimmed by 6 bases and J by 1 base, 13 bases remained unmatched. In germline, CDR1 is SQVTM, CDR2 ANQGSEA. This CDR3 has 16 amino acids. The chain's CDR3 is CSVLGTEAGGTDTQYF. The CDR3 region has the DNA TGCAGCGTGCTCGGGACAGAGGCCGGCGGCACAGATACGCAGTATTTT.

The chain is built from TRBV18 and TRBJ2-2; D is uncertain. CDR1 and CDR2 (germline): KGHSH, LQKENI. The V end lost 1 base, the J end lost 2 bases, and 2 bases lay between the germline ends. CDR3 size: 13 residues. As DNA, the CDR3 is TGTGCCAGCTCACCACTAAACACCGGGGAGCTGTTTTTT. Translating it yields CASSPLNTGELFF.

This chain connects TRBV2 to TRBJ2-5; no definite D call. V was clipped by 2 bases and J by 4 bases, with 11 bases between them. There are 14 residues in the CDR3. Germline V gene data show CDR1 as SNHLY and CDR2 as FYNNEI. The CDR3 DNA sequence: TGTGCCAGCAGTGAATATCTTGCTGGAGAGACCCAGTACTTC. Amino acids: CASSEYLAGETQYF.